This TCR beta chain was sequenced for a study of response to subunit inactivated influenza vaccine (dated by TCRdb to about 2018). With regard to the full study: Deep quantitative profiling of the T cell receptor repertoire was used in the study to follow responses to a trivalent subunit inactivated influenza vaccine.

General findings and caveats noted by the study authors: The authors proposed that each seasonal influenza vaccination may bring in only a limited number of new T cells.

Via the germline V gene, CDR1 is SGHRS and CDR2 YFSETQ. The CDR3, cysteine through phenylalanine, is 12 amino acids long. The entry retains the CDR3 DNA only, 36 bases that are in frame from base 1. The method was RT-PCR. Sequencing was carried out with an Illumina HiSeq 2500. In-frame beta chains were kept once TCRdb had trimmed the public reads at Q25 with fastp and called clones with MiXCR. Under each unique CDR3 protein, matching rows form one entry showing the most common genes and DNA. The sample has around 570,000 distinct CDR3 sequences on record, approximately 10% of them singletons. Roughly 11% of the sample is held by the ten biggest clonotypes. This clonotype was seen a handful of times. Its antigen is not yet known. No clone much larger than this one lies a single base away; base qualities are absent. The sample was also reused in another study, on T cells expressing NK-cell markers. The second study's authors report: 5'RACE template switching, by which a universal primer site and unique molecular identifiers were added, was used to make TCR beta cDNA libraries. TCR beta-chain repertoires were profiled in sorted CD3+CD56+NKG2C+, CD3+CD56+NKG2C- and CD3+CD56-NKG2C+ T-cell subsets from eight donors. Most of the eight sequenced donors were HCMV-seropositive and one was HCMV-seronegative. In several experiments an anti-gammadeltaTCR antibody was added to restrict sorting to alphabetaTCR-expressing T cells. In six donors, the dominant CD3+CD56+NKG2C+ clonotypes were among the top 10 CD8+ clonotypes and accounted for about 1.0-8% of CD8+ T cells. Those dominant clonotypes were again the most abundant among CD3+CD56-NKG2C+ cells in a handful of donors, at roughly 28.3-60.1%. Whether the expanded NKG2C-expressing T cell clones were specific for HCMV antigens was left unclear. All eight donors whose samples were sequenced were randomly selected healthy volunteers, three of them men and five women. A commercial ELISA kit detecting HCMV-specific IgG in serum was used to determine HCMV serostatus. Peripheral blood mononuclear cells were isolated from blood by Ficoll density gradient centrifugation. For about six donors, bulk peripheral blood T-cell repertoires were additionally sequenced from unsorted PBMC. Synthesis of cDNA was primed from the TCR beta constant segment and was followed by two consecutive PCR amplification steps. Sequencing of the libraries produced 2 x 150 bp reads on Illumina HiSeq 2000/2500, MiSeq or NextSeq. Reads were demultiplexed and grouped by UMI with MIGEC, and clonotypes were assembled and quantified with MiTCR. To exclude erroneous sequences, only TCR cDNA sequences supported by at least two reads were retained. Downstream repertoire analysis used the tcR package, and clonotypes were matched across fractions by CDR3 nucleotide sequence plus V segment. VDJmatch was used to annotate antigen specificity against VDJdb, with one amino acid substitution allowed in CDR3.

Sequenced material: PBMCs from blood, taken on the day of vaccination. The clonotype was recovered from a man aged 50 to 60 who received an inactivated influenza vaccine. Donor details come from another sample of the same person, matched by shared clones. Here the chain combines TRBV5-1 and TRBJ2-5, and perhaps TRBD2 as D gene, on 5 matching bases. The CDR3 reads as follows: CVRLRFGETQYF. The nucleotides read TGCGTCAGACTAAGGTTTGGGGAGACCCAGTACTTC.